The clone carrying this T cell receptor (beta chain) was found a few times. Its cognate antigen is unknown. This record comes from a study of T cells in Graves' hyperthyroidism and ophthalmopathy. Regarding the study as a whole: Ophthalmopathy was predicted by the model a median of about six months ahead of onset. Ophthalmopathy was told apart from stable hyperthyroidism by a 13 V-J model.

It was uncontrolled infection, other autoimmune disease, pregnancy or lactation that excluded patients. Using RNA transcripts as the source, TCR beta CDR3 regions were amplified. HTBI primers were employed in a first-round RT-PCR of the TCR CDR3. TCRdb processed the multiplex PCR reads anew with MiXCR; each CDR3 protein has one entry. The sample includes fewer than 650,000 distinct CDR3 sequences, about 14% of them seen just once. The CDR3 covers 15 residues. Trimming shortened V by 6 bases and J by 2 bases, and 14 bases separated the two germline ends. The germline V gene encodes CDR1 SGHDN and CDR2 FVKESK.

The sequenced material came from blood. The J gene is TRBJ2-4, the V gene TRBV14; tentative D call: TRBD2 (6 bases). The TCR comes from a woman under 30 with Graves' ophthalmopathy. The CDR3 DNA reads TGTGCCAGCAGGCCCTCGGGGGATCCCAAAAACATTCAGTACTTC. It is translated as CASRPSGDPKNIQYF. Combining the CDR3 with reference TRBV14 and TRBJ2-4 gives the whole variable domain EAGVTQFPSHSVIEKGQTVTLRCDPISGHDNLYWYRRVMGKEIKFLLHFVKESKQDESGMPNNRFLAERTGGTYSTLKVQPAELEDSGVYFCASRPSGDPKNIQYFGAGTRLSVL.